A single sample is the source of the 24 T cell receptor beta chains below, sequenced in a study of early T cells in non-severe SARS-CoV-2 infection. TCRdb reprocessed the 5' RACE reads via MiXCR and lists one record per CDR3 protein. The table records fewer than 130,000 distinct CDR3 sequences, over 9.5% of them present only once. The sample was whole blood, taken at baseline. Receptors originate from an adult who was a healthcare worker with PCR-confirmed SARS-CoV-2 infection or an uninfected control (not recorded which).

This clonotype was found a few times. The V and J genes are TRBV11-1 and TRBJ1-1, with D uncertain. Trimming took 4 bases from V and 2 from J, leaving 14 bases between them. This CDR3 has 15 amino acids. Germline V lookup: CDR1 SGHAT, CDR2 FQDESV (reference sequence). The CDR3 DNA reads as TGTGCCAGCAGCTCCCCGGGCTCGAGAAACACTGAAGCTTTCTTT. As protein: CASSSPGSRNTEAFF.

This clonotype appeared a few times. The chain couples TRBV7-2 to TRBJ2-3; 16 bases match TRBD2. The length of the CDR3 is 17 residues. Germline trimming cut 4 bases from V and 5 bases from J; bases unmatched to any gene: 6. CDR1 is SGHTA and CDR2 is FQGNSA in the germline V gene. The CDR3 nucleotides are TGTGCCAGCAGCTCGGGACTAGCGGGGGGGCCAATAGATACGCAGTATTTT. This gives the protein CASSSGLAGGPIDTQYF. Supplemented by reference TRBV7-2 and TRBJ2-3, the full variable domain reads GAGVSQSPSNKVTEKGKDVELRCDPISGHTALYWYRQSLGQGLEFLIYFQGNSAPDKSGLPSDRFSAERTGGSVSTLTIQRTQQEDSAVYLCASSSGLAGGPIDTQYFGPGTRLTVL.

The gene calls are TRBV3-1 and TRBJ1-1; D may be TRBD1 (5 bases). CDR1 LGHDT and CDR2 YNNKEL come from the germline V gene (reference sequence). Trimming pared 2 bases from V and 4 bases from J, leaving 17 bases between. The CDR3 runs to 16 residues. Here the CDR3 reads CASSQTWDLGGTEAFF. For the CDR3, the DNA is TGTGCCAGCAGCCAAACTTGGGACTTGGGGGGCACTGAAGCTTTCTTT.

J is TRBJ1-2 and V is TRBV6-5; D is unresolved. CDR3 length: 13 amino acids. Germline V lookup: CDR1 MNHEY, CDR2 SVGAGI. V was cut by 6 bases and J by 6 bases, with 14 bases left in between. The CDR3 DNA follows: TGTGCCAGCAGCCTACAGTGGATGAATGGCTACACCTTC. This encodes CASSLQWMNGYTF.

This clonotype was seen only a few times. This sequence joins TRBV7-2 and TRBJ1-4, with 8 bases that match TRBD1. V trimming: 3 bases; J trimming: 6 bases; junction bases outside the gene matches: 6. The germline CDR1 and CDR2 sequences are SGHTA and FQGNSA. The CDR3 length is 15 residues. The CDR3 nucleotides read TGTGCCAGCAGCTTTTCGGCAGGGGGCTATGAAAAACTGTTTTTT. Translated: CASSFSAGGYEKLFF.

The chain is built from TRBV7-8 and TRBJ2-1; 7 bases fit TRBD2. The CDR3 consists of 17 residues. The J segment lost 6 bases and the V segment lost 2 bases, leaving 13 bases of the junction unmatched. The germline V gene encodes CDR1 SGHVS and CDR2 FQNEAQ. CDR3 sequence: CASSLITLGGSPNEQFF. DNA of the CDR3: TGTGCCAGCAGCTTAATAACCCTCGGCGGGAGCCCCAATGAGCAGTTCTTC.

V and J are TRBV11-2 and TRBJ1-5, with unresolved D. V dropped 0 bases and J dropped 11 bases, with 8 bases sitting between them. The CDR3 runs 12 residues. CDR1 is SGHAT and CDR2 is FQNNGV in the germline V gene. This CDR3 is CASSLDGRTQHF. Here the CDR3 DNA reads TGTGCCAGCAGCTTAGATGGGAGGACCCAGCATTTT. The entire variable domain, with the rest obtained from reference TRBV11-2 and TRBJ1-5, is as follows: EAGVAQSPRYKIIEKRQSVAFWCNPISGHATLYWYQQILGQGPKLLIQFQNNGVVDDSQLPKDRFSAERLKGVDSTLKIQPAKLEDSAVYLCASSLDGRTQHFGDGTRLSIL.

This clonotype was seen at least ten times. The chain has TRBV29-1 and TRBJ1-1, with TRBD1 identical over 8 bases. The length of the CDR3 is 17 residues. J gave up 3 bases and V 4 bases, and 16 bases lay outside the gene matches. In germline, CDR1 is SQVTM, CDR2 ANQGSEA. CDR3 DNA sequence: TGCAGCGTTGGACCCCAAGACAGGGGCCAAGGGGACACTGAAGCTTTCTTT. Its translation is CSVGPQDRGQGDTEAFF.

This clonotype was recorded a few times. This chain links TRBV7-9 with TRBJ1-1, with 8 bases matching TRBD1. The CDR3 is made up of 11 amino acids. Germline V gives CDR1 SEHNR, CDR2 FQNEAQ (reference sequence). The V gene end was trimmed by 1 base and the J gene end by 12 bases; junction bases not matched to a gene: 1. The DNA of the CDR3 is TGTGCCAGCAGCTTAGACAGGGGGTCTTTCTTT. Translating it yields CASSLDRGSFF.

The sample holds a few counts of this clonotype. The chain is built from TRBV7-9 and TRBJ1-3; TRBD1 matches at 9 bases. There are 15 residues in the CDR3. CDR1 is SEHNR, CDR2 FQNEAQ, per germline (reference sequence). The V segment lost 4 bases and the J segment 4 bases; nucleotides outside the gene matches: 5. The DNA for the CDR3 is TGTGCCAGCAGCTCGAGGACAGGGGAGGGAAACACCATATATTTT. It translates to CASSSRTGEGNTIYF.

This clonotype occurred many times. The chain carries TRBV29-1 and TRBJ1-5; 7 bases match TRBD1. Trimming removed 6 bases from V and 4 bases from J; junction bases left unmatched: 3. This CDR3 region has 12 residues. CDR1 is SQVTM and CDR2 is ANQGSEA in the germline V gene. The CDR3 protein is CSVTGPNQPQHF. In DNA form, the CDR3 reads TGCAGCGTGACAGGGCCAAATCAGCCCCAGCATTTT.

This clonotype has a handful of counts. The chain uses TRBV7-8 and TRBJ2-7; a possible D gene is TRBD2 (5 bases). The V end was cut by 5 bases, the J end by 1 base, with 15 bases between. The CDR3 runs 15 residues. CDR1 SGHVS and CDR2 FQNEAQ come from the germline V gene. The CDR3 reads CASSPASGPSYEQYF. CDR3 nucleotide sequence: TGTGCCAGCAGCCCCGCCAGCGGACCGTCCTACGAGCAGTACTTC.

This clonotype was observed a handful of times. V gene TRBV7-9 combines with J gene TRBJ2-7; D may be TRBD2 (5 bases). The germline V gene has CDR1 SEHNR and CDR2 FQNEAQ (reference sequence). CDR3 length: 14 amino acids. V lost 5 bases, J lost 0 bases, and 11 bases lay in between. CDR3 in amino acids: CASSTSGSSYEQYF. The DNA for the CDR3 is TGTGCCAGCAGCACTAGTGGAAGCTCCTACGAGCAGTACTTC.

The chain's CDR3 is CASSPRLAGPDTQYF. The CDR3 DNA sequence: TGCGCCAGCAGCCCTCGACTAGCGGGTCCAGATACGCAGTATTTT. The gene calls are TRBV4-1 and TRBJ2-3, with 10 bases fitting TRBD2. CDR1 is MGHRA and CDR2 is YSYEKL in the germline V gene. This CDR3 spans 15 amino acids. The junction had 5 bases not matched to a gene; V was cut back by 4 bases and J by 4 bases.

This clonotype has more than one count but fewer than ten. The chain links TRBV20-1 to TRBJ1-5; D unresolved. This CDR3 is 13 amino acids long. CDR1 is DFQATT, CDR2 SNEGSKA, per germline (reference sequence). V was cut by 1 base and J by 7 bases, with 11 bases left in between. The DNA of the CDR3 is TGCAGTGCTAGAGTTAGTCTGCGGCAGCCCCAGCATTTT. This encodes CSARVSLRQPQHF.

This clonotype was seen more than once but under ten times. This chain uses TRBV7-3 with TRBJ2-1, with 10 nucleotides matching TRBD2. V lost 2 bases, J lost 4 bases, and 8 bases stayed unmatched. From germline, CDR1 is SGHTA and CDR2 FQGTGA. There are 17 residues in the CDR3. The chain's CDR3 is CASSLAASGSLYNEQFF. The CDR3 bases are TGTGCCAGCAGCTTAGCGGCTAGCGGGAGTCTATACAATGAGCAGTTCTTC.

Only a few counts were recorded for this clonotype. The V and J genes are TRBV20-1 and TRBJ2-3, with TRBD1 matching 7 bases. V dropped 2 bases and J dropped 3; count of bases not matched to a gene: 5. From germline, CDR1 is DFQATT and CDR2 SNEGSKA (reference sequence). This CDR3 contains 14 residues. The CDR3 nucleotides are TGCAGTGCTAGACCGGGACAGACAACAGATACGCAGTATTTT. Its translation is CSARPGQTTDTQYF.

This clonotype was counted ten times or more. This chain uses TRBV29-1 with TRBJ1-1; TRBD1 might be the D (6 bases). The CDR3 runs 13 residues. V was cut by 3 bases and J by 3 bases, with 11 bases left in between. The V gene's germline CDR1 is SQVTM and CDR2 ANQGSEA. The CDR3 sequence: CSVEAGADTEAFF. DNA for the CDR3: TGCAGCGTTGAGGCAGGGGCGGACACTGAAGCTTTCTTT.

This chain connects TRBV24-1 to TRBJ2-7; the D gene is possibly TRBD2 (6 bases). The CDR3 totals 13 residues. V dropped 5 bases and J dropped 3 bases, with 10 bases sitting between them. The germline V gene has CDR1 KGHDR and CDR2 SFDVKD. The CDR3 region has the DNA TGTGCCACCAGTGTGGCGGGATTCTACGAGCAGTACTTC. It yields the protein CATSVAGFYEQYF.

This clonotype was picked up a small number of times. The chain is built from TRBV20-1 and TRBJ2-1, with D perhaps TRBD2 (5 bases). CDR1 is DFQATT, CDR2 SNEGSKA, per germline (reference sequence). This CDR3 is built from 16 residues. V was trimmed by 0 bases and J by 8 bases, leaving 20 bases between them. The DNA of the CDR3 is TGCAGTGCTAGAGATGGTGGAGGACGCATCCAGGATGAGCAGTTCTTC. It is translated as CSARDGGGRIQDEQFF.

The CDR3: CASAEAGSSYEQYF. CDR3 bases: TGTGCCAGCGCCGAAGCGGGGAGCTCCTACGAGCAGTACTTC. V usage is TRBV2 and J usage is TRBJ2-7, with 7 bases that match TRBD2. The germline gives CDR1 SNHLY, CDR2 FYNNEI. With V trimmed by 8 bases and J by 0 bases, 7 bases remained unmatched. The CDR3 contains 14 residues.

This clonotype was observed a few times. V gene TRBV5-1 combines with J gene TRBJ2-1; 7 nucleotides align to TRBD1. With V trimmed by 0 bases and J by 12 bases, 9 bases remained unmatched. Germline CDR1 reads SGHRS; CDR2 reads YFSETQ. This CDR3 comprises 14 residues. Here the CDR3 reads CASSLGDTGERQFF. DNA for the CDR3: TGCGCCAGCAGCTTGGGGGATACAGGGGAGAGGCAGTTCTTC.

In its sample, this clonotype was seen many times. The chain couples TRBV11-3 to TRBJ2-2; 7 nucleotides line up with TRBD1. Per the germline V gene, CDR1 is SGHNT and CDR2 is YENEEA. The CDR3 runs to 13 residues. The V and J ends lost 5 bases and 6 bases, in that order; junction bases with no gene match: 3. The CDR3 DNA reads as TGTGCCAGCAGCCCAGACAGGGCCGGGGAGCTGTTTTTT. Translating gives CASSPDRAGELFF.

The chain recombines TRBV18 with TRBJ1-1; D perhaps matches TRBD1 (5 bases). V was trimmed by 5 bases and J by 1 base, leaving 11 bases between them. Germline values: CDR1 KGHSH, CDR2 LQKENI. The CDR3 covers 14 residues. Written as DNA, the CDR3 is TGTGCCAGCTCAGAGCTAAGGGGGAACACTGAAGCTTTCTTT. Translated: CASSELRGNTEAFF.